This T cell receptor (beta chain) emerged from a study of shared clonotypes between healthy human individuals. Study results and caveats: Clonotypes that were shared across several donors made up 4.5% to 5% of naive CD4 clonotypes. Estimated clonotype richness was generally higher in naive than memory subsets.

Germline V gene sequence: CDR1 MNHNS, CDR2 SASEGT. CDR3 length: 15 residues. Trimming shortened V by 5 bases and J by 2 bases, and 13 bases separated the two germline ends. As for this clone: Antigen: not known.

The test was conducted at deep level. The method was immunoSEQ multiplex PCR; TCRdb's version includes in-frame clones alone and lacks a portion of them. Of a few million clones in the sample, roughly 93% were seen once. CD45RO-negative, CCR7-positively selected cells formed the naive CD8 fraction, excluding terminally differentiated effector memory CD45RA+ cells. The sequenced material came from naive CD8+ T cells from PBMCs. This TCR was sampled from a man in his late teens or twenties in good health. Some clones in this sample may be carry-over from other donors' samples. This sequence joins TRBV6-1 and TRBJ2-1; D is uncertain. CDR3 bases: TGTGCCAGCAGTATGACGGCCTTCCCCTACAATGAGCAGTTCTTC. Its translation: CASSMTAFPYNEQFF.